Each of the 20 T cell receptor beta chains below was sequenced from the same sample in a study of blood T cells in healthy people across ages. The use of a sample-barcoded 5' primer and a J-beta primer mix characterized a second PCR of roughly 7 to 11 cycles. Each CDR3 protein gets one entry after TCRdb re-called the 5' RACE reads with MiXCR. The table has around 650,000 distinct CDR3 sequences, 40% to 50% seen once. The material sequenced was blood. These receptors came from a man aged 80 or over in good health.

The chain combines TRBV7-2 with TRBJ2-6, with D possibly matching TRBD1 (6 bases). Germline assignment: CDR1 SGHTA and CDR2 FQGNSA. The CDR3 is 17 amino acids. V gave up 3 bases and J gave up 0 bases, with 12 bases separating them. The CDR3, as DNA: TGTGCCAGCAGCTTCCCGACAGGCCCCTCTGGGGCCAACGTCCTGACTTTC. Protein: CASSFPTGPSGANVLTF.

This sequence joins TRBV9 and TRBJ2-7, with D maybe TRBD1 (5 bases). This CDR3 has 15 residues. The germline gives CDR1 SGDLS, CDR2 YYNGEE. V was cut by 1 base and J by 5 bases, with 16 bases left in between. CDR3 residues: CASSVYPGPRDEQYF. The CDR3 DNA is TGTGCCAGCAGCGTATACCCAGGGCCCCGGGACGAGCAGTACTTC. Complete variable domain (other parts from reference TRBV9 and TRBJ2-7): DSGVTQTPKHLITATGQRVTLRCSPRSGDLSVYWYQQSLDQGLQFLIQYYNGEERAKGNILERFSAQQFPDLHSELNLSSLELGDSALYFCASSVYPGPRDEQYFGPGTRLTVT.

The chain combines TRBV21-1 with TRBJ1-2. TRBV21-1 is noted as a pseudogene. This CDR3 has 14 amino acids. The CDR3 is CASSTGRGNYGYTF. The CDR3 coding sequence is TGTGCCAGCAGCACGGGGAGGGGGAACTATGGCTACACCTTC.

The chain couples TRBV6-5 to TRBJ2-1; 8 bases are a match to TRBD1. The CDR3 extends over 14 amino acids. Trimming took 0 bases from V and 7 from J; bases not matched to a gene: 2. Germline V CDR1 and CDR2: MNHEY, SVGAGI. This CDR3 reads CASSYSTGANEQFF. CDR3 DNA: TGTGCCAGCAGTTACTCGACAGGGGCAAATGAGCAGTTCTTC.

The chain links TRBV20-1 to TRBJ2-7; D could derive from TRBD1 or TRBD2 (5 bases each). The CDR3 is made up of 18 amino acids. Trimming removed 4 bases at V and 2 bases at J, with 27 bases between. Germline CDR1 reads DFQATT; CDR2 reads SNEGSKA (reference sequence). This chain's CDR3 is CSAILPGPGLLGAYEQYF. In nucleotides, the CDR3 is TGCAGTGCTATTCTCCCGGGACCGGGTCTTTTAGGTGCCTACGAGCAGTACTTC.

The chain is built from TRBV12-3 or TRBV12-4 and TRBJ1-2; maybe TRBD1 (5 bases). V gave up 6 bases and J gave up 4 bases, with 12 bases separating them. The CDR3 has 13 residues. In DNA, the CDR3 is TGTGCCAGCAGAGGGGACGGAACCTATGGCTACACCTTC. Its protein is CASRGDGTYGYTF.

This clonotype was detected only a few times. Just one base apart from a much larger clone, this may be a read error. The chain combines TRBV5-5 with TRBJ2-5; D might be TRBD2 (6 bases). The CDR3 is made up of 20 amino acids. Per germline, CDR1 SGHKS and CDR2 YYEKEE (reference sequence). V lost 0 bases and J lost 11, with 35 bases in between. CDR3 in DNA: TGTGCCAGCAGCTTGGCCGGGCATCATAATAGGGCTAGCGTAGACAATGAGCAGTACTTC. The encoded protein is CASSLAGHHNRASVDNEQYF.

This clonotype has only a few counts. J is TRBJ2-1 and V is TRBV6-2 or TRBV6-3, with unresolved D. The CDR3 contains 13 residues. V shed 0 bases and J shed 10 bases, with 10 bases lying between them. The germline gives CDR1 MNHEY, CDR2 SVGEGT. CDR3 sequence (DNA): TGTGCCAGCAGTTACTCGACCTTACGGGAGCAGTTCTTC. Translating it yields CASSYSTLREQFF.

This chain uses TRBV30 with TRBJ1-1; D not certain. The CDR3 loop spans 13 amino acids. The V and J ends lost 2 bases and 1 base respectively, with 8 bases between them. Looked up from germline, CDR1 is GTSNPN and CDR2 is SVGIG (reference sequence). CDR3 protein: CAWSNRPNTEAFF. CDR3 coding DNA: TGTGCCTGGAGTAACAGACCGAACACTGAAGCTTTCTTT.

The CDR3 DNA is TGTGCCAGCAGCAAAGGCACGGTATCACTCAAGAACTTGTACTCCTACGAGCAGTACTTC. This translates into CASSKGTVSLKNLYSYEQYF. The gene calls are TRBV21-1 and TRBJ2-4. The DNA end is more similar to TRBJ2-7, so the J call may be wrong. TRBV21-1 is described as a pseudogene. The CDR3 covers 20 residues.

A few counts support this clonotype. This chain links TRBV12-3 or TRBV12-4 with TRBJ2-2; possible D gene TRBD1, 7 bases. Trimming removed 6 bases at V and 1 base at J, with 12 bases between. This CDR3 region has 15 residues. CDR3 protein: CASSPQGGNTGELFF. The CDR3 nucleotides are TGTGCCAGCAGCCCCCAGGGGGGGAACACCGGGGAGCTGTTTTTT.

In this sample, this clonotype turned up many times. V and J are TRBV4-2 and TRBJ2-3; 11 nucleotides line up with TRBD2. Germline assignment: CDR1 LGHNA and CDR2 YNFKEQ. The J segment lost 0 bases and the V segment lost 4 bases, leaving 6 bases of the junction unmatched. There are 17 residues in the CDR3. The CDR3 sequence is CASSLLAGGTSTDTQYF. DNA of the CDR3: TGTGCCAGCAGCCTTTTAGCGGGAGGGACTAGCACAGATACGCAGTATTTT.

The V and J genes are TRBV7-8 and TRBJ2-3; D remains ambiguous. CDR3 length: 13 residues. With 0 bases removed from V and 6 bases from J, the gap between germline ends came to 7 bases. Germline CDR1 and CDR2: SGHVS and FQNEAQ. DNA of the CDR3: TGTGCCAGCAGCTTAGCGTTTTTGGATACGCAGTATTTT. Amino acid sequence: CASSLAFLDTQYF.

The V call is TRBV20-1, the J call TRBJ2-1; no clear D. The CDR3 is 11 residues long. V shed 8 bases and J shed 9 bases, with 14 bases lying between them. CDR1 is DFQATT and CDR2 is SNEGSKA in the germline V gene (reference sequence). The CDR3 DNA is TGCAGTTTCATATCCGGTGGTGAGCAGTTCTTC. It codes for CSFISGGEQFF.

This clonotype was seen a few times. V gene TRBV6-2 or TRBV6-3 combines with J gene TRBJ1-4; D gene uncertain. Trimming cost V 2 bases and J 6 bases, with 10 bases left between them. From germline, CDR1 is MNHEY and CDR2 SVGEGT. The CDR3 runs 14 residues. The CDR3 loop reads CASSYVRADEKLFF. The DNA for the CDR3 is TGTGCCAGCAGTTACGTTCGGGCTGATGAAAAACTGTTTTTT.

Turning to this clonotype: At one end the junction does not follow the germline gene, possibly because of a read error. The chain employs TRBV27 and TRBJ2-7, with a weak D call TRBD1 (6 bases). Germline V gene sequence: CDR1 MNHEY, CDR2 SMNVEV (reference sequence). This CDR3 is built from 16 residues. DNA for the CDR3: TGTGCCAGCAGTTTATCTGGACAGAATAATATCTACGGGCAGTACTTC. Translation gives CASSLSGQNNIYGQYF.

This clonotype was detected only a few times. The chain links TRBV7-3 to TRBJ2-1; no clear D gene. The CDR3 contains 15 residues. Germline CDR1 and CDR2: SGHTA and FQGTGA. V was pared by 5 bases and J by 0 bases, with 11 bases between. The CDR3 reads CASSPEVGSYNEQFF. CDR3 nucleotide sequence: TGTGCCAGCAGCCCAGAGGTGGGCTCCTACAATGAGCAGTTCTTC.

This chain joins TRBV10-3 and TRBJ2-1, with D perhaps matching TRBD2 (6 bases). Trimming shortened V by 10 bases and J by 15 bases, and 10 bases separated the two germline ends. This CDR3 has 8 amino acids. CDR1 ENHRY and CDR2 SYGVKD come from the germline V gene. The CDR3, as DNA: TGTGCCACGGGGGTATCGTTCTTC. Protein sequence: CATGVSFF.

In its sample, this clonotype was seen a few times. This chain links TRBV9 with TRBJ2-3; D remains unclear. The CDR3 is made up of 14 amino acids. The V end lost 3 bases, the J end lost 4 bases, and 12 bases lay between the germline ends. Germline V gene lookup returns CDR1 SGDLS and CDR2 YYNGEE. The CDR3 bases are TGTGCCAGCAGCGCCTCACAACTATCAGATACGCAGTATTTT. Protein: CASSASQLSDTQYF.

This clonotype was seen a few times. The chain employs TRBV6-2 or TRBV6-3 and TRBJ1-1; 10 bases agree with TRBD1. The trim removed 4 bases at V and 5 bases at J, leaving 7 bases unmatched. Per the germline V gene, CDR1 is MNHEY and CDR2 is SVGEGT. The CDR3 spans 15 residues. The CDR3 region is CASSLGQGRSTEAFF. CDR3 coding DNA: TGTGCCAGCAGTTTGGGACAGGGGCGCAGTACTGAAGCTTTCTTT.